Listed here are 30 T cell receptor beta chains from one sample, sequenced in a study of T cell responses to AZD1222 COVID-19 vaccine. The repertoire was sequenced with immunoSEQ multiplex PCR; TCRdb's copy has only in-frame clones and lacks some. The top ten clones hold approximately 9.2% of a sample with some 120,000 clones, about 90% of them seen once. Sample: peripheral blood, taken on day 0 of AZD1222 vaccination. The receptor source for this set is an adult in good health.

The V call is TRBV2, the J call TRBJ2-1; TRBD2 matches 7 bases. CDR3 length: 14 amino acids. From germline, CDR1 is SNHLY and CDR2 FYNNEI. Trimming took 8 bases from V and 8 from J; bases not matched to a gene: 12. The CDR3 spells CASGGGTSLHEQFF. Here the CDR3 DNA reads TGTGCCAGCGGGGGGGGTACGAGCTTGCATGAGCAGTTCTTC.

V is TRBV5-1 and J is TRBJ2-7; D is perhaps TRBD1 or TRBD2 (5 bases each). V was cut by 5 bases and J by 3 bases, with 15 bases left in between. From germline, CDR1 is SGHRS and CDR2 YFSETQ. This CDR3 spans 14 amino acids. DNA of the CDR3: TGCGCCAGCAGTCTACAGGCTACTAGCTACGAGCAGTACTTC. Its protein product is CASSLQATSYEQYF.

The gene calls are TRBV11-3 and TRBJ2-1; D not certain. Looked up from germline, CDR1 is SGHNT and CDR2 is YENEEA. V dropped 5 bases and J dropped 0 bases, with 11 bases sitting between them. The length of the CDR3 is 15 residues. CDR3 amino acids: CASSVVSGSYNEQFF. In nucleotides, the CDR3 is TGTGCCAGCAGCGTGGTGTCGGGCTCCTACAATGAGCAGTTCTTC. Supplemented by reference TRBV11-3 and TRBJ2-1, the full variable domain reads EAGVVQSPRYKIIEKKQPVAFWCNPISGHNTLYWYLQNLGQGPELLIRYENEEAVDDSQLPKDRFSAERLKGVDSTLKIQPAELGDSAVYLCASSVVSGSYNEQFFGPGTRLTVL.

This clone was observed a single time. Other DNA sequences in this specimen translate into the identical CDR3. The CDR3 DNA follows: TGTGCCAGCAGCGCCCCCGGTGGGGGGGGCTCCTACGAGCAGTACTTC. It codes for CASSAPGGGGSYEQYF. The gene calls are TRBV7-8 and TRBJ2-7; 7 bases align to TRBD2. The CDR3 sequence is 16 residues long. CDR1 and CDR2 (germline): SGHVS, FQNEAQ. V was pared by 5 bases and J by 0 bases, with 10 bases of the junction left unmatched.

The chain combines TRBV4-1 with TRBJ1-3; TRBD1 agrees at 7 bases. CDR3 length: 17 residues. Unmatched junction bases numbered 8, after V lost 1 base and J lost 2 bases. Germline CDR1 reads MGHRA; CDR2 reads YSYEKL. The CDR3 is CASSQAIQGLTGNTIYF. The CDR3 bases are TGCGCCAGCAGCCAAGCGATACAGGGGCTTACTGGAAACACCATATATTTT.

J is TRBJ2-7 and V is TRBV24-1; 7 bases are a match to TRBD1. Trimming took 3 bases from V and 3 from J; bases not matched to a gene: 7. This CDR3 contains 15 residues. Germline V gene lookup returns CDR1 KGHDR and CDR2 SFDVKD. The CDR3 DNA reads TGTGCCACCAGTGATCCAAGTCGGACAGGCTACGAGCAGTACTTC. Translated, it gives CATSDPSRTGYEQYF.

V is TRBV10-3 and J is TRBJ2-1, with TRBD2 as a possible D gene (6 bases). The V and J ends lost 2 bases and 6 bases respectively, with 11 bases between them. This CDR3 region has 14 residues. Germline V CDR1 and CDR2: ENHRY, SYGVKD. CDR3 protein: CAISEEWRGNEQFF. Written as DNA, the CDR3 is TGTGCCATCAGTGAGGAGTGGAGGGGCAATGAGCAGTTCTTC.

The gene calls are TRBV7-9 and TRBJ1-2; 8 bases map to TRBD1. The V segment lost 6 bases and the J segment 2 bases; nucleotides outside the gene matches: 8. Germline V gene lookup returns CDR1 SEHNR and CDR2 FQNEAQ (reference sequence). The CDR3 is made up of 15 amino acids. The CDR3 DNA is TGTGCCAGCAGGCCTCGGACAGGGCAGAACTATGGCTACACCTTC. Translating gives CASRPRTGQNYGYTF.

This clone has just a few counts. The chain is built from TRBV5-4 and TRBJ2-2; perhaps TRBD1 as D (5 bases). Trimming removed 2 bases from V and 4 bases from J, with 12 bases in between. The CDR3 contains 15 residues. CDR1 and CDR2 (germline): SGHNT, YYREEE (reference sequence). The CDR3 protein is CASSFRQGTTGELFF. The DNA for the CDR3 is TGTGCCAGCAGCTTTAGGCAGGGTACCACCGGGGAGCTGTTTTTT.

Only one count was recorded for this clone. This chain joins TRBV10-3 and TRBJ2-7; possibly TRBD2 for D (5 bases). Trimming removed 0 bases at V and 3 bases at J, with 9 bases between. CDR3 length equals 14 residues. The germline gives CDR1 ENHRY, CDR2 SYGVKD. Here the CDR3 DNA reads TGTGCCATCAGTGAGTCGAGTGGGAGCTACGAGCAGTACTTC. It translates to CAISESSGSYEQYF.

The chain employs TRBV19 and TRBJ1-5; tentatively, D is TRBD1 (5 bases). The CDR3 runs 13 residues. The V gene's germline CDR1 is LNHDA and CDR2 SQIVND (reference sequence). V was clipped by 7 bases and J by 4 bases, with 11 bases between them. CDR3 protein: CASTPGSNQPQHF. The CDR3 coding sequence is TGTGCCAGTACCCCAGGGTCGAATCAGCCCCAGCATTTT.

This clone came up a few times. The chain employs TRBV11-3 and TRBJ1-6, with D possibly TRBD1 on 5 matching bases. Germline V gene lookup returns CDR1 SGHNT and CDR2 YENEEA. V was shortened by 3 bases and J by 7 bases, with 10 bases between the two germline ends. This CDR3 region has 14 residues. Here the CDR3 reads CASSLGGTNSPLHF. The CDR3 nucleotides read TGTGCCAGCAGCTTGGGGGGAACCAATTCACCCCTCCACTTT.

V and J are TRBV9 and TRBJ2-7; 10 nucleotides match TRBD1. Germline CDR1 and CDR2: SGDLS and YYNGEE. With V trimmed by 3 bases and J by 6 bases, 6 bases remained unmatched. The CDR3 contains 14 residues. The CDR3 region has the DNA TGTGCCAGCAGCGCCGGGACAGGGGTCGGCGAGCAGTACTTC. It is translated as CASSAGTGVGEQYF. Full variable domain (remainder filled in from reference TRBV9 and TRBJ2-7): DSGVTQTPKHLITATGQRVTLRCSPRSGDLSVYWYQQSLDQGLQFLIQYYNGEERAKGNILERFSAQQFPDLHSELNLSSLELGDSALYFCASSAGTGVGEQYFGPGTRLTVT.

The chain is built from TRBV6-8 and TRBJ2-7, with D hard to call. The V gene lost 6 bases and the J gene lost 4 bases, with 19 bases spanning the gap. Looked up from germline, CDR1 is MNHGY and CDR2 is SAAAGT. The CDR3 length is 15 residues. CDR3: CASSQRDTGPYEQYF. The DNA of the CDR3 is TGTGCCAGCAGCCAAAGAGACACGGGCCCGTACGAGCAGTACTTC.

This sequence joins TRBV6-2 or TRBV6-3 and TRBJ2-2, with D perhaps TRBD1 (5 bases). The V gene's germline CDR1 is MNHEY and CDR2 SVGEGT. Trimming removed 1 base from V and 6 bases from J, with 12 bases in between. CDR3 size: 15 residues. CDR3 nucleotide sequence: TGTGCCAGCAGTTACTTGGCAGGGTGGGCCGGGGAGCTGTTTTTT. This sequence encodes CASSYLAGWAGELFF.

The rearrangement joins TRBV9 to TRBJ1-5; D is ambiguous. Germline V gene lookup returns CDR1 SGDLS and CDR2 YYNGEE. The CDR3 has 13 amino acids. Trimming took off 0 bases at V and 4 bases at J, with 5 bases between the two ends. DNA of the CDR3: TGTGCCAGCAGCGTAGACGGGAATCAGCCCCAGCATTTT. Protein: CASSVDGNQPQHF.

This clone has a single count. CDR3 bases: TGTGCCAGCAGTTTATCCAGACGGATGAGCTCCTACAATGAGCAGTTCTTC. This translates into CASSLSRRMSSYNEQFF. The chain is built from TRBV27 and TRBJ2-1; D gene unclear. Germline assignment: CDR1 MNHEY and CDR2 SMNVEV (reference sequence). This CDR3 is 17 amino acids long. Trimming took off 0 bases at V and 0 bases at J, with 12 bases between the two ends.

The CDR3 spells CASLRGMNTEAFF. The DNA of the CDR3 is TGTGCCAGCTTAAGGGGGATGAACACTGAAGCTTTCTTT. V usage is TRBV7-2 and J usage is TRBJ1-1; possibly TRBD1 for D (6 bases). This CDR3 spans 13 amino acids. V dropped 8 bases and J dropped 0 bases, with 10 bases sitting between them. CDR1 and CDR2 from the germline V gene are SGHTA and FQGNSA.

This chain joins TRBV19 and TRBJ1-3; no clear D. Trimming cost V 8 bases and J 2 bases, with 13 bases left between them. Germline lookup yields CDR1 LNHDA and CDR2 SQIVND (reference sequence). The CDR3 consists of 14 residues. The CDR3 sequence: CASENLETGNTIYF. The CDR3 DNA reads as TGTGCCAGTGAAAATCTTGAGACTGGAAACACCATATATTTT.

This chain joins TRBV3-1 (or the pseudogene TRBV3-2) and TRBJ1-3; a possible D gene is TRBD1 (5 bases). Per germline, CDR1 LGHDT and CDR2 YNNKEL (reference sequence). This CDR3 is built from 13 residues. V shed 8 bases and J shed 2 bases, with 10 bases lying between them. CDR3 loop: CASASRAGNTIYF. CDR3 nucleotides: TGTGCCAGCGCTTCCAGGGCTGGAAACACCATATATTTT.

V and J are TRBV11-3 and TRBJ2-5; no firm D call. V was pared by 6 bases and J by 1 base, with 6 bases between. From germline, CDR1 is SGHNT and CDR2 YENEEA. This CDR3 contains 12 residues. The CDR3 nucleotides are TGTGCCAGCAGTATAGGCCAAGAGACCCAGTACTTC. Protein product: CASSIGQETQYF.

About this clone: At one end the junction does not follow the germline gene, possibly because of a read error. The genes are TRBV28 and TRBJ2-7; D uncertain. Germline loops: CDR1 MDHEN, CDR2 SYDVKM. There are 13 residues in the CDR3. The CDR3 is CASSPPTYSSPRF. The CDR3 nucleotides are TGTGCCAGCAGCCCCCCGACATACTCTTCCCCCCGATTC.

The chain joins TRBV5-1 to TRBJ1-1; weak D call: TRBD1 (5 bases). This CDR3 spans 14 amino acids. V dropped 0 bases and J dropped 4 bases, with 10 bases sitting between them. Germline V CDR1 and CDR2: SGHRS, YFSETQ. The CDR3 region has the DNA TGCGCCAGCAGCTTGGGGTCAGGGTTCACTGAAGCTTTCTTT. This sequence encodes CASSLGSGFTEAFF. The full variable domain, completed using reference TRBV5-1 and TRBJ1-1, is KAGVTQTPRYLIKTRGQQVTLSCSPISGHRSVSWYQQTPGQGLQFLFEYFSETQRNKGNFPGRFSGRQFSNSRSEMNVSTLELGDSALYLCASSLGSGFTEAFFGQGTRLTVV.

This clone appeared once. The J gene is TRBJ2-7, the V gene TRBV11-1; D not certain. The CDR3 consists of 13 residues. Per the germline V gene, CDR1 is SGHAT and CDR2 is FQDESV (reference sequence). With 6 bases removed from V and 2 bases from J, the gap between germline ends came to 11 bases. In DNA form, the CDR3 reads TGTGCCAGCAGTTTCCACGTACCCTACGAGCAGTACTTC. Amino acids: CASSFHVPYEQYF.

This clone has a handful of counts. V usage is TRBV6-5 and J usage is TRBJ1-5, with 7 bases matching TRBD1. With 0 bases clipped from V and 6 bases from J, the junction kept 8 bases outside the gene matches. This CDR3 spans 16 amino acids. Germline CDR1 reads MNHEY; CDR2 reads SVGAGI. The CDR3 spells CASSYSGLSGGQPQHF. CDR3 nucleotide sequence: TGTGCCAGCAGTTACTCGGGTCTTTCAGGGGGTCAGCCCCAGCATTTT.

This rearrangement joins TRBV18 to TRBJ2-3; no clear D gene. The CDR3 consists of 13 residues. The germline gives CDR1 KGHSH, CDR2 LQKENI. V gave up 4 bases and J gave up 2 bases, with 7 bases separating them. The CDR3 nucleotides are TGTGCCAGCTCACGCGACTTCACAGATACGCAGTATTTT. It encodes CASSRDFTDTQYF.

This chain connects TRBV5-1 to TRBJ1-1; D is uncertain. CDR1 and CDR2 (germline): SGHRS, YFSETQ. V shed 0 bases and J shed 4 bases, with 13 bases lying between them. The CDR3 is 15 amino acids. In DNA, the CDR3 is TGCGCCAGCAGCTTGGAACAGCCCTTCGCCACTGAAGCTTTCTTT. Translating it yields CASSLEQPFATEAFF.

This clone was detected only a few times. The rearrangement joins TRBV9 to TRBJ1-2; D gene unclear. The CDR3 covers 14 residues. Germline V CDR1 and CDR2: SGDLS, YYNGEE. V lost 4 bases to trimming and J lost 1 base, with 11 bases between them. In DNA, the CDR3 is TGTGCCAGCAGCTACCGGCGGGATAACTATGGCTACACCTTC. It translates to CASSYRRDNYGYTF.

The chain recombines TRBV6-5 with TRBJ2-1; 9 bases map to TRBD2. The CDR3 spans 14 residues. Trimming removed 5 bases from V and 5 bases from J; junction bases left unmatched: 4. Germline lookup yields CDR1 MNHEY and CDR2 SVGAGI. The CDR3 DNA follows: TGTGCCAGCAGTCTGGGACTAGCCGACAATGAGCAGTTCTTC. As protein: CASSLGLADNEQFF.

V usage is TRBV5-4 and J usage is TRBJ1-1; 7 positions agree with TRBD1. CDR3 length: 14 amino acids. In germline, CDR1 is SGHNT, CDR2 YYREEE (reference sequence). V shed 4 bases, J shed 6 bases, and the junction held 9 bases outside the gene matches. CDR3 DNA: TGTGCCAGCAGCCTAGACAGGGTAGGTTCTGAAGCTTTCTTT. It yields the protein CASSLDRVGSEAFF.